Sequencing of this TCR beta chain was carried out in a study of tumor and adjacent non-tumor tissue in lung cancer (dated by TCRdb to the late 2010s). A note on the overall study: Patients with adenocarcinoma (12), squamous cell carcinoma (2) and small cell lung cancer (1) were included in the cohort. A total of approximately 130,000,000 productive TCRbeta reads were generated by sequencing, corresponding to an average of approximately 4.5 million reads per sample. For each patient, one tumor sample and one normal lung sample were taken, giving a few dozen paired specimens that underwent TCRbeta CDR3 sequencing. Using bulk TCRbeta repertoires from approximately 15 lung cancer patients, the study set lung tumor tissue side by side with matched distant non-tumor lung tissue. The 15 enrolled patients, of whom some 10 were men and 5 were women, were aged about 30 to 80 years and were diagnosed with TNM stage I to III disease. On the study overall, not on this receptor specifically: Neither the sequencing platform nor unique molecular identifiers are mentioned in the methods. Peripheral blood was not sequenced, so blood TCRbeta repertoires were not examined in the lung cancer patients of the study. The cohort had only approximately 16 patients, and the authors noted that larger samples and more detailed clinical data are needed. TCR diversity was significantly higher in younger patients, and higher tumor TCR diversity was associated with shorter overall and disease-free survival. A significantly larger cumulative share of the repertoire was made up by the top 100 clones in normal lung than in tumor tissue. Tumor tissue showed significantly greater TCR diversity (inverse Simpson) than normal lung tissue (roughly 430 vs 170, P = 0.0075, Mann-Whitney U test).

Points on this clonotype: Which antigen it targets is not known. No base quality values were provided; no much bigger clone lies one nucleotide off.

RNA was isolated from bulk, unsorted tissue, and RNA quality was assessed with a NanoDrop ND-1000 and an Agilent 2100. Normal lung samples were distant non-tumor tissue taken more than 3 cm from the tumor edge. Donors were newly diagnosed lung cancer patients admitted for thoracic surgery in China between August and November 2014, without prior chemotherapy. Patients who had received previous radiotherapy or chemotherapy, or who had another concurrent cancer, were excluded from the study. Pieces of surgical tissue measuring about 1-2.2 cm3 were kept in RNAlater solution and stored at -80 degrees C until use. Library generation was performed with multiplex PCR. The instrument given in TCRdb is Illumina HiSeq 2500. TCRbeta libraries were built by three rounds of nested PCR using primers (Table S4), following protocols modified from ARM-PCR. Before sequencing, PCR products of 200-500 bp were excised from the gel and purified with the QIAquick gel extraction kit. The study's processing was this. Reads were cleaned with Trimmomatic, merged with FLASH into complete CDR3 sequences, and assigned to V(D)J germline segments with MiTCR. VDJtools was used to compute clonal diversity as the inverse Simpson's index. A read counted as productive if the sequence was in-frame and lacked a premature stop codon. TCRdb reran the public reads through fastp at Q25 and MiXCR, keeping productive beta chains. For every CDR3 protein sequence, its rows merge into one entry that carries the most common genes and DNA. The V and J calls reflect TCRdb's pipeline rather than the authors' work. The sample includes some 100,000 distinct CDR3 sequences, with about 60% observed a single time. The ten largest clones capture about 19% of the sample.

Trimming costs V 3 bases and J 10 bases, and their ends lie 15 bases apart. The cysteine opens and the phenylalanine closes a CDR3 of 12 amino acids. The sequence is cut down to CDR3 DNA, 36 bases in frame from base 1. Taken from the germline V gene, the CDR1 and CDR2 loops are SQVTM and ANQGSEA. The rearrangement combines TRBV29-1 with TRBJ1-1; too little of a D gene remains to name it. The sequence derives from a man between 25 and 39 years old with non-small cell lung cancer. The sequenced sample consisted of distant non-tumor lung tissue. The bases read TGCAGCGTTGAGCCAGTGCGGAGTGGAGCTTTCTTT. It codes for CSVEPVRSGAFF.